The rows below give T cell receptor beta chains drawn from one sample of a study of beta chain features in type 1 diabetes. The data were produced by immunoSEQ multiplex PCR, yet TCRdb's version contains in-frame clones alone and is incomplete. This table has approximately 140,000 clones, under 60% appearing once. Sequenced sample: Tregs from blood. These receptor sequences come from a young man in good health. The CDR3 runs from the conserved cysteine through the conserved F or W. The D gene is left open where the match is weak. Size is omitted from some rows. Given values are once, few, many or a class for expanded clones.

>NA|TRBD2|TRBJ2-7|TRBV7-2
TGTGCCAGCAGCTTAAAGGGCGGGAGGTCTATATACGAGCAGTACTTC
CASSLKGGRSIYEQYF
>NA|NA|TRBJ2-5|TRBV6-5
TGTGCCAGCAGTGAATACGGAGTACAAGAGACCCAGTACTTC
CASSEYGVQETQYF
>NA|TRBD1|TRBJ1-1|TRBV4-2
TGTGCCAGCAGCCGGGACAGGGCTTACACTGAAGCTTTCTTT
CASSRDRAYTEAFF
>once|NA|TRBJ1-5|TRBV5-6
TGTGCCAGCAGCTTGCGACGGAGGAGCAATCAGCCCCAGCATTTT
CASSLRRRSNQPQHF
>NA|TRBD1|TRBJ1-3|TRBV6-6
TGTGCCAGCAGTGGACAGGGCTCGGAAGGAAACACCATATATTTT
CASSGQGSEGNTIYF
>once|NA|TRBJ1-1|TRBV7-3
TGTGCCAGCAGCTTAAGCAGGGACACTGAAGCTTTCTTT
CASSLSRDTEAFF
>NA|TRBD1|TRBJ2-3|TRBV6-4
TGTGCCAGCATGGAAACAGGGGACCGCACAGATACGCAGTATTTT
CASMETGDRTDTQYF
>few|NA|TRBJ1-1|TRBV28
TGTGCCAGCAGGAATGGAGGGGCCGACCACACTGAAGCTTTCTTT
CASRNGGADHTEAFF
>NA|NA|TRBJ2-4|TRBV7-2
TGTGCCAGCAGGTTGGGTGGATCGGGAAACATTCAGTACTTC
CASRLGGSGNIQYF
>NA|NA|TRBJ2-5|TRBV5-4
TGTGCCAGCAGCTTCGCCGTCGGGACCCAGTACTTC
CASSFAVGTQYF
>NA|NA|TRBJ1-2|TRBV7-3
TGTGCCAGCAGCTCCCCGGGAGTGAGGGACTACACCTTC
CASSSPGVRDYTF
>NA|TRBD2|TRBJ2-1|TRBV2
TGTGCCAGCAAGGGACTAGCGGATTACAATGAGCAGTTCTTC
CASKGLADYNEQFF
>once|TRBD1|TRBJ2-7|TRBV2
TGTGCCAGCAGTTACTCCGGGACAGTCTCCTACGAGCAGTACTTC
CASSYSGTVSYEQYF
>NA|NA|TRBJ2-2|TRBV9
TGTGCCAGCAGCGGGGGGCTACCTAACACCGGGGAGCTGTTTTTT
CASSGGLPNTGELFF
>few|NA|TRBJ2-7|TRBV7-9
TGTGCCAGCAGCCTAGAACAGGGAAGCTACGAGCAGTACTTC
CASSLEQGSYEQYF
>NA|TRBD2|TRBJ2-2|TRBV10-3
TGTGCCATCGGGGGACTAGCGGGTGACACCGGGGAGCTGTTTTTT
CAIGGLAGDTGELFF
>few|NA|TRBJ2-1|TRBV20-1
TGCAGTGCTAGGGTAGTAAATGAGCAGTTCTTC
CSARVVNEQFF
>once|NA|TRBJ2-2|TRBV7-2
TGTGCCAGCAGCAAGGCAGGGTCCGGGGAGCTGTTTTTT
CASSKAGSGELFF
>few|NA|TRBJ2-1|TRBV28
TGTGCCAGCAGCACACTAGAGGTGGCTCTCAATGAGCAGTTCTTC
CASSTLEVALNEQFF
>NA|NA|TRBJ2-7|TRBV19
TGTGCCAGTAGTATCCTTCGGACCGACAGCTCCTACGAGCAGTACTTC
CASSILRTDSSYEQYF
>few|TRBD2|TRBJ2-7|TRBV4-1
TGCGCCAGCAGCCAAGATCCACGGGGGGTTATTAACTACGAGCAGTACTTC
CASSQDPRGVINYEQYF
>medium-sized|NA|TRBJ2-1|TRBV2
TGTGCCAGCAGTGAAGGTAAACTAGCTGATGAGCAGTTCTTC
CASSEGKLADEQFF
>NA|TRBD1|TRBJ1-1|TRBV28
TGTGCCAGCAGTTACATTCGGACAGGGACGCCTGAAGCTTTCTTT
CASSYIRTGTPEAFF
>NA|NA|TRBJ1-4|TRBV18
TGTGCCAGCTCACCAAGGCGGGATGAAAAACTGTTTTTT
CASSPRRDEKLFF
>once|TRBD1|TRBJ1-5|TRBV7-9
TGTGCCAGCAGCTCAGCATTGACAGGGGATCAGCCCCAGCATTTT
CASSSALTGDQPQHF
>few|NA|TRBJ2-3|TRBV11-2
TGTGCCGGGAGACAACCTAGCACAGATACGCAGTATTTT
CAGRQPSTDTQYF
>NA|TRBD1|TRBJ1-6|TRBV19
TGTGCCAGTAGGGGACAGGGGATTAATTCACCCCTCCACTTT
CASRGQGINSPLHF
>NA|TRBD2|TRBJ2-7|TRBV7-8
TGTGCCAGCAGCTCCGGAGGGACTAGCGGTTTGACCTACGAGCAGTACTTC
CASSSGGTSGLTYEQYF
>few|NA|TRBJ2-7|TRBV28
TGTGCCAGCAGGCGGCTCACAGGGATAGTCTACGAGCAGTACTTC
CASRRLTGIVYEQYF
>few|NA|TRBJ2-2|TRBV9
TGTGCCAGCAGCCCGGGTGGGGGGTCGAACACCGGGGAGCTGTTTTTT
CASSPGGGSNTGELFF
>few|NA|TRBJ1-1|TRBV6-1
TGTGCCAGCAGTGAAGGGCACCCGAACACTGAAGCTTTCTTT
CASSEGHPNTEAFF
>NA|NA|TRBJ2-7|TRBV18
TGTGCCAGCTCACCCACGGTAGGGGGATTAAGCTCCTACGAGCAGTACTTC
CASSPTVGGLSSYEQYF
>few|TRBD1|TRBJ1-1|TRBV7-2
TGTGCCAGCAGGGGGACAGGGGGTGGCACTGAAGCTTTCTTT
CASRGTGGGTEAFF
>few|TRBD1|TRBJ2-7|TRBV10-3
TGTGCCATCAGGGGCCCGGGACAGGCCTACGAGCAGTACTTC
CAIRGPGQAYEQYF
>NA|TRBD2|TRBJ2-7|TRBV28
TGTGCCAGCAGTGGGTCTGTAGCGGGAGGAGGATACGAGCAGTACTTC
CASSGSVAGGGYEQYF
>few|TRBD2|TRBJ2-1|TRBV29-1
TGCAGCGTTGTAGGAGTAGCGGGGTCCTACAATGAGCAGTTCTTC
CSVVGVAGSYNEQFF
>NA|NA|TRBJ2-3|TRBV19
TGTGCCAGTAGTCCAGGGTTCGCAGATACGCAGTATTTT
CASSPGFADTQYF
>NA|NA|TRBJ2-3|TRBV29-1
TGCAGCGTTCAGGTTCTCGGCACAGATACGCAGTATTTT
CSVQVLGTDTQYF
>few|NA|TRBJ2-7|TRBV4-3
TGCGCCAGCAGCCAACAGGTTTCCTACGAGCAGTACTTC
CASSQQVSYEQYF
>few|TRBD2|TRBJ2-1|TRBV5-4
TGTGCCAGCAGCCCCGGACTAGCGGTGCGGGGTGAGCAGTTCTTC
CASSPGLAVRGEQFF
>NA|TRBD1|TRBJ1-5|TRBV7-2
TGTGCCAGCAGCTTAAGGACAGGGTATAGCAATCAGCCCCAGCATTTT
CASSLRTGYSNQPQHF
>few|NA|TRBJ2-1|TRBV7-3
TGTGCCAGCCCCCGGGGTCAACGGCAGTTCTTC
CASPRGQRQFF
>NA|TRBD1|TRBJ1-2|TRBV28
TGTGCCAGCAGTGCGACAGGGTCCTATGGCTACACCTTC
CASSATGSYGYTF
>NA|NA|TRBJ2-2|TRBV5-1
TGCGCCAGCAGCCAGACTTCACAGGGATCCGGGGAGCTGTTTTTT
CASSQTSQGSGELFF
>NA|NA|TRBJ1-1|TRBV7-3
TGTGCCAGCAGCCTACAGATGAACACTGAAGCTTTCTTT
CASSLQMNTEAFF
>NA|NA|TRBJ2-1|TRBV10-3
TGTGCCACGTCGAACGGGATCGCCTACAATGAGCAGTTCTTC
CATSNGIAYNEQFF
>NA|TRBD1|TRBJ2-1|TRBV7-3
TGTGCCAGCAGCTTAGGACAGGGGTTCTACAATGAGCAGTTCTTC
CASSLGQGFYNEQFF
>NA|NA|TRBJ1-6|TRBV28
TGTGCCAGCGAAGACCGTCCGGGGGAATCACCCCTCCACTTT
CASEDRPGESPLHF
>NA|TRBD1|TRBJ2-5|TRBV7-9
TGTGCCAGCAGCCCGGGACAGGGGCAAGAGACCCAGTACTTC
CASSPGQGQETQYF
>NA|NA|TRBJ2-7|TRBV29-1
TGCAGCGTTGTATGGGCCACCTACGAGCAGTACTTC
CSVVWATYEQYF
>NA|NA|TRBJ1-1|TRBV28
TGTGCCAGCAGTTCCCCGGGGGGGAGCACTGAAGCTTTCTTT
CASSSPGGSTEAFF
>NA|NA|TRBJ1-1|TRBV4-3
TGCGCCAGCAGAGGGAGGAACACTGAAGCTTTCTTT
CASRGRNTEAFF
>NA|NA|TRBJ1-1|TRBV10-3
TGTGCCATCAGTATTATACGACAGACGACGAACACTGAAGCTTTCTTT
CAISIIRQTTNTEAFF